One and the same sample provided the 26 T cell receptor beta chains below, sequenced in a study of long-term antiretroviral therapy in people with HIV. immunoSEQ v3.0 was run at survey level. Method: immunoSEQ multiplex PCR; TCRdb's copy keeps in-frame clones and lacks some. The sample includes around 26,000 clones, roughly 84% of them seen just once. The sample here was unsorted PBMCs, taken 3 years after starting antiretroviral therapy. These receptors all stem from a man aged 50 to 60 with HIV.

Comments on this clone: One end of the junction fails to match germline, which may point to a read error. The same CDR3 arises from other DNA sequences in this sample as well. V gene TRBV27 combines with J gene TRBJ2-7, with D uncertain. This CDR3 contains 10 residues. Germline V gives CDR1 MNHEY, CDR2 SMNVEV (reference sequence). CDR3 residues: CASSLYEQYF. The CDR3 coding sequence is TGTGCTAGCAGTTTATACGAGCAGTACTTC.

The V call is TRBV30, the J call TRBJ2-7; D ambiguous. Trimming pared 2 bases from V and 3 bases from J, leaving 5 bases between. Germline lookup yields CDR1 GTSNPN and CDR2 SVGIG (reference sequence). The CDR3 runs 11 residues. The CDR3 is CAWSLVYEQYF. The CDR3 DNA reads TGTGCCTGGAGTCTAGTCTACGAGCAGTACTTC.

V usage is TRBV7-9 and J usage is TRBJ2-7, with D perhaps TRBD2 (5 bases). This CDR3 is built from 16 residues. Germline V CDR1 and CDR2: SEHNR, FQNEAQ (reference sequence). V was trimmed by 5 bases and J by 6 bases, leaving 23 bases between them. This chain's CDR3 is CASSPPPGLKVVEQYF. In DNA, the CDR3 is TGTGCCAGCAGCCCCCCCCCGGGATTAAAAGTAGTCGAGCAGTACTTC.

This clone was detected once. The chain recombines TRBV28 with TRBJ2-7; TRBD2 matches at 14 bases. With 4 bases clipped from V and 2 bases from J, the junction kept 7 bases outside the gene matches. This CDR3 is built from 17 residues. Germline values: CDR1 MDHEN, CDR2 SYDVKM. CDR3 residues: CASSSTSGRATPYEQYF. In DNA, the CDR3 is TGTGCCAGCAGTTCGACTAGCGGGAGGGCCACCCCCTACGAGCAGTACTTC.

The rearrangement uses TRBV7-2 and TRBJ2-7; unclear D gene. V lost 1 base, J lost 7 bases, and 11 bases lay in between. This CDR3 contains 13 residues. Germline values: CDR1 SGHTA, CDR2 FQGNSA. The CDR3 here is CASSLVPGREQYF. CDR3 DNA: TGTGCCAGCAGCTTAGTTCCGGGTCGGGAGCAGTACTTC.

The genes are TRBV19 and TRBJ2-3, with D possibly matching TRBD2 (5 bases). There are 13 residues in the CDR3. The germline V gene has CDR1 LNHDA and CDR2 SQIVND (reference sequence). The V and J ends lost 0 bases and 5 bases respectively, with 6 bases between them. The CDR3 coding sequence is TGTGCCAGTAGTATAGAACTAGTAGATACGCAGTATTTT. Its protein product is CASSIELVDTQYF.

The rearrangement uses TRBV30 and TRBJ2-5, with 7 positions matching TRBD2. Germline CDR1 and CDR2: GTSNPN and SVGIG (reference sequence). The ends lost 3 bases at V and 4 bases at J; junction bases unmatched: 5. This CDR3 spans 13 amino acids. The CDR3 spells CAWRTGGGETQYF. As DNA, the CDR3 is TGTGCCTGGAGGACGGGCGGGGGAGAGACCCAGTACTTC.

The chain combines TRBV19 with TRBJ2-5; D may correspond to TRBD1 or TRBD2 (5 bases each). Trimming cost V 7 bases and J 3 bases, with 18 bases left between them. From germline, CDR1 is LNHDA and CDR2 SQIVND (reference sequence). The CDR3 has 15 residues. Here the CDR3 reads CASTPRGYPKETQYF. The CDR3 DNA reads as TGTGCCAGTACTCCCCGGGGCTACCCGAAAGAGACCCAGTACTTC.

This chain uses TRBV11-3 with TRBJ1-2; D ambiguous. Trimming took off 0 bases at V and 12 bases at J, with 20 bases between the two ends. The CDR3 covers 15 residues. The germline CDR1 and CDR2 sequences are SGHNT and YENEEA. The CDR3 here is CASSLDHVTPSAHTF. The CDR3 DNA sequence: TGTGCCAGCAGCTTAGATCACGTGACACCCAGCGCGCACACCTTC.

The CDR3 here is CASSLATQYF. CDR3 DNA: TGTGCCAGCAGTCTTGCTACGCAGTATTTT. This sequence joins TRBV2 and TRBJ2-3; no firm D call. Per germline, CDR1 SNHLY and CDR2 FYNNEI. V lost 5 bases and J 8 bases, leaving 5 bases between the germline ends. This CDR3 has 10 residues.

This chain links TRBV6-5 with TRBJ1-1, with D hard to call. The CDR3 has 14 residues. Trimming took 2 bases from V and 9 from J, leaving 16 bases between them. The germline V gene has CDR1 MNHEY and CDR2 SVGAGI. The CDR3 DNA sequence: TGTGCCAGCAGTTACACCCGGTCCAATTTCAAAGCTTTCTTT. This encodes CASSYTRSNFKAFF.

V is TRBV27 and J is TRBJ2-1; 12 nucleotides line up with TRBD2. V was clipped by 6 bases and J by 8 bases; unmatched bases: 5. Germline lookup yields CDR1 MNHEY and CDR2 SMNVEV (reference sequence). The CDR3 length is 14 residues. CDR3 sequence (DNA): TGTGCCAGCAGCGGACTAGCGGGGTATGATGAGCAGTTCTTC. It codes for CASSGLAGYDEQFF.

This clone was counted a single time. J is TRBJ2-7 and V is TRBV29-1; 9 bases are shared with TRBD1. CDR1 is SQVTM and CDR2 is ANQGSEA in the germline V gene. V lost 4 bases and J lost 4; bases outside the gene matches: 5. This CDR3 has 13 amino acids. The CDR3 coding sequence is TGCAGCGTTGGACGGGGACAGGGTTACGAGCAGTACTTC. It specifies CSVGRGQGYEQYF.

The chain combines TRBV27 with TRBJ2-3; 8 bases align to TRBD2. In germline, CDR1 is MNHEY, CDR2 SMNVEV (reference sequence). This CDR3 has 16 residues. The V segment lost 0 bases and the J segment 4 bases; nucleotides outside the gene matches: 6. This chain's CDR3 is CASSLSGVAGPDTQYF. CDR3 bases: TGTGCCAGCAGTTTATCTGGGGTAGCGGGGCCAGATACGCAGTATTTT.

This sequence joins TRBV6-6 and TRBJ1-4; D unclear. Germline CDR1 MNHNY, CDR2 SVGAGI (reference sequence). The CDR3 sequence is 12 residues long. The CDR3 here is CGTYSWGEKLFF. The CDR3 nucleotides read TGTGGGACCTACTCCTGGGGTGAAAAACTGTTTTTT.

This clone appeared a few times. The genes are TRBV18 and TRBJ1-6; TRBD1 is a possible D gene (5 bases). Per the germline V gene, CDR1 is KGHSH and CDR2 is LQKENI. The V end lost 4 bases, the J end lost 6 bases, and 13 bases lay between the germline ends. This CDR3 region has 15 residues. CDR3 nucleotides: TGTGCCAGCTCACAAGGGGCGAGAGGTAATTCACCCCTCCACTTT. Encoded protein: CASSQGARGNSPLHF.

This rearrangement joins TRBV7-9 to TRBJ1-2; D ambiguous. The CDR3 spans 15 residues. Trimming took off 5 bases at V and 1 base at J, with 14 bases between the two ends. CDR1 is SEHNR and CDR2 is FQNEAQ in the germline V gene (reference sequence). The CDR3 protein is CASSPPGTNNYGYTF. The CDR3 DNA sequence: TGTGCCAGCAGCCCCCCGGGCACTAATAACTATGGCTACACCTTC.

The genes are TRBV6-5 and TRBJ1-2, with D hard to call. V was pared by 2 bases and J by 0 bases, with 13 bases between. Per the germline V gene, CDR1 is MNHEY and CDR2 is SVGAGI. The length of the CDR3 is 16 residues. CDR3 region: CASSYNPLRTNYGYTF. For the CDR3, the DNA is TGTGCCAGCAGTTACAACCCCCTGAGGACTAACTATGGCTACACCTTC.

The chain employs TRBV7-9 and TRBJ2-5; D possibly corresponds to TRBD1 (6 bases). The CDR3 sequence is 14 residues long. Trimming took off 5 bases at V and 2 bases at J, with 12 bases between the two ends. Germline CDR1 is SEHNR and CDR2 is FQNEAQ (reference sequence). The CDR3 region is CASSHWTVQETQYF. As DNA, the CDR3 is TGTGCCAGCAGCCATTGGACAGTACAAGAGACCCAGTACTTC.

The chain employs TRBV28 and TRBJ2-6, with D unclear. V was clipped by 6 bases and J by 2 bases, with 8 bases between them. Germline-derived CDR1 and CDR2 are MDHEN and SYDVKM. The CDR3 extends over 14 amino acids. CDR3 amino acids: CASRGRAGANVLTF. In DNA form, the CDR3 reads TGTGCCAGCAGAGGACGAGCTGGGGCCAACGTCCTGACTTTC.

The CDR3 DNA sequence: TGTGCCAGCTCACTCTCGGAGAGGCAGCCCCAGCATTTT. It is translated as CASSLSERQPQHF. The rearrangement uses TRBV18 and TRBJ1-5; no clear D gene. Germline V gene sequence: CDR1 KGHSH, CDR2 LQKENI. The germline V and J ends were trimmed by 4 bases and 7 bases, with 11 bases remaining between them. The CDR3 loop spans 13 amino acids.

The chain couples TRBV30 to TRBJ2-1, with a tentative D call TRBD2 (6 bases). Germline V lookup: CDR1 GTSNPN, CDR2 SVGIG (reference sequence). V was trimmed by 4 bases and J by 6 bases, leaving 13 bases between them. The CDR3 contains 13 residues. In nucleotides, the CDR3 is TGTGCCTGGAATTCAGGAGGGGTCAATGAGCAGTTCTTC. It codes for CAWNSGGVNEQFF.

This clone was counted a single time. The chain has TRBV10-3 and TRBJ2-7; either TRBD1 or TRBD2 may supply D (5 bases each). The CDR3 runs to 14 residues. From germline, CDR1 is ENHRY and CDR2 SYGVKD. Trimming stripped 2 bases from V and 0 bases from J, with 8 bases between. Here the CDR3 reads CAISEGTDSYEQYF. In DNA, the CDR3 is TGTGCCATCAGTGAGGGGACGGACTCCTACGAGCAGTACTTC.

This chain uses TRBV5-1 with TRBJ2-4; D gene ambiguous. V was trimmed by 4 bases and J by 5 bases, leaving 10 bases between them. Germline CDR1 SGHRS, CDR2 YFSETQ. CDR3 length equals 13 residues. The CDR3 DNA follows: TGCGCCAGCAGCCCCGACATCCAAAACATTCAGTACTTC. It translates to CASSPDIQNIQYF.

This clone was picked up a small number of times. Other DNA sequences from this sample encode an identical CDR3 as well. J is TRBJ2-1 and V is TRBV4-3; D unresolved. V lost 0 bases to trimming and J lost 3 bases, with 9 bases between them. From germline, CDR1 is LGHNA and CDR2 YSLEER. CDR3 length: 15 residues. The chain's CDR3 is CASSQDGNRYNEQFF. The DNA for the CDR3 is TGCGCCAGCAGCCAAGATGGGAACCGCTACAATGAGCAGTTCTTC.

The chain has TRBV5-1 and TRBJ1-1, with D hard to call. The V gene lost 4 bases and the J gene lost 3 bases, with 10 bases spanning the gap. Per the germline V gene, CDR1 is SGHRS and CDR2 is YFSETQ. This CDR3 has 13 residues. For the CDR3, the DNA is TGCGCCAGCAGCCCTCGAACGGACACTGAAGCTTTCTTT. Its translation is CASSPRTDTEAFF.